The TCR beta chain under discussion was sequenced for a study of control samples from healthy donors and cancer patients. Clones were read by immunoSEQ multiplex PCR, and TCRdb kept only the in-frame ones, dropping some. The sample lists 150,000 or so clones, 91% occurring once. This clonotype was sampled from a man younger than 30 in good health. Input material: blood.

The CDR3 DNA is TGTGCCAGCAGGAAGGGGGCAGAAGGTGGCTACACCTTC. It yields the protein CASRKGAEGGYTF. This chain connects TRBV12-3 or TRBV12-4 to TRBJ1-2; TRBD1 matches 7 bases. Trimming at V came to 6 bases and at J to 7 bases, leaving 8 bases not matched to a gene. The CDR3 has 13 residues.